This record concerns one T cell receptor beta chain sequence. Its cognate antigen has yet to be identified. It has no much larger one-base neighbor in the sample; base qualities were not kept. The data derive from a study of shared clonotypes between healthy human individuals (TCRdb year 2020). Notes on the research overall: A couple of women and a few men aged 18 to 49 years were included in the cohort. For each donor, CD4 naive and CD4 memory were each given three plates, CD8 naive was given two plates, and CD8 memory was given one plate. To estimate repertoire size and how much clonotype sharing occurs between individuals, the study deeply sequenced the blood TCR repertoires of several healthy adults. Different laboratories and diverse techniques were used to prepare libraries and sequence TCR repertoires, to increase sequencing depth and limit assay-specific biases. Between about 0.85 and 8.9 billion PBMCs per donor were obtained by leukapheresis.

Paper-wide results and their limitations: Incomplete sequencing was indicated by rarefaction of sorted-subset datasets, despite the large sequencing depth. Compared with non-shared clonotypes, the clonotypes found in all four sorted-subset donors had higher generation probabilities. Pairwise subsampling led to the expectation that sequencing depth would affect the degree of clonotype sharing among donors. Larger estimated clonotype richness was generally found for naive subsets than for memory subsets. Roughly 5.2% of naive CD4, 3% to 3.5% of naive CD8, about 2.5% of memory CD4, and 0.4% of memory CD8 clonotypes were shared across several donors. Only blood was sampled, and tissue TCR repertoires likely differ from those in blood. The genetic and exposure-history diversity represented was limited by the small number of donors.

The germline V gene yields MGHRA for CDR1 and YSYEKL for CDR2. The CDR3 starts with the cysteine, ends with the phenylalanine, and has 17 residues. Only the CDR3 DNA is retained, 51 bases long and in frame from the first base. V is clipped by 0 bases and J by 3 bases, and the sequence between their germline boundaries is 16 bases long. The donors were healthy, HIV-negative adults who had no recently reported acute infections or vaccinations. All donors were Caucasian adults living in Nashville, Tennessee, USA. CD4+ T cells were enriched through magnetic negative selection, after which naive cells were positively selected on CD45RA and the remaining negative fraction served as the memory subset. Blood was obtained by leukapheresis, after which PBMCs were separated by Ficoll-Histopaque density gradient centrifugation and cryopreserved in liquid nitrogen vapor phase. Purity and quantity of every magnetically sorted T cell population were checked by analytical flow cytometry. From each sorted fraction, genomic DNA was isolated and quantified by UV absorbance on a Nanodrop 2000c.

Using the deep immunoSEQ assay, multiplex PCR amplified TCR CDR3 regions from genomic DNA. Extracted genomic DNA from each cell subset was spread evenly across all wells of several immunoSEQ 96-well plates, with each plate serving as a replicate. For sorted subsets, 150 to 200 ng genomic DNA, equal to approximately 30,000 T cell genomes, was loaded into each replicate PCR. Purified libraries were quantified with a Qubit 3.0 fluorometer, sized on a Bioanalyzer 2100, and re-quantified with the KAPA Library Quantification kit. Each immunoSEQ 96-well plate was sequenced on its own single-read 150-cycle Illumina NextSeq 550 flow cell. For the original study's pipeline: The immunoSEQ output contained only junctional sequences without quality scores, so filtering could not match that applied to full-length reads. To assign V/J genes and CDR3, sequences were annotated using PyIR, a Python wrapper for IgBLAST v1.9, with IMGT germline references. Reads were filtered out if the reads had weak V/J assignments (E-value above 1e-6), no CDR3, stop codons, out-of-frame junctions, or ambiguous translated residues. V3J clonotypes were defined as sequences sharing the same inferred V gene, J gene, and CDR3 amino acid sequence. To compute the percentage overlap between repertoires, the number of shared unique clonotypes was divided by the size of the smaller repertoire. Three approaches were used to assess repertoire richness: RTK rarefaction, the Chao1 estimator, and Recon v2.1 estimates of unobserved clonotypes. Generation probabilities were computed with OLGA for all TCRbeta clonotypes obtained by the gDNA method from several donors. TCRdb limited this immuneACCESS table to in-frame rearrangements with V and J called. A share of clones is missing; checked studies link under half to unresolved V genes, and the rest is unexplained. V and J calls and clone size are copied from that table; D and trimming were computed from the DNA. Recorded for this sample are about 2.3 million clones; about 90% of them occurred a single time. Of the sample, around 0.38% is held by the ten largest clones.

The sequence is built from TRBV4-1 and TRBJ2-3; the D gene identity is not certain. The sequenced sample was naive CD4+ T cells from PBMCs. What this sample's cell subset or site label stands for: CD45RA+ positively selected. This clonotype was obtained from a man in his late teens or twenties in good health. Some clones in this sample may be carry-over from other donors' samples. The CDR3 protein sequence reads: CASSQDVSLSPTDTQYF. The bases read TGCGCCAGCAGCCAAGACGTCTCGCTGAGTCCTACAGATACGCAGTATTTT.